This paragraph reports one T cell receptor beta chain. Its specificity is unknown. The sample comes from a study of cytomegalovirus exposure and HLA in healthy donors. PCR was performed using 60 Vbeta and 13 Jbeta primers. Authors' data handling: Among the unique TCR beta chains that a later analysis counted, about 85 million in all, roughly 10 million were shared. TCRdb's table, derived via immunoSEQ multiplex PCR, lists solely in-frame clones and lacks some. The DNA was the basis for D and trimming; V, J and clone size are from that table. This sample's table has about 160,000 clones. The V and J ends lost 6 bases and 2 bases respectively, with 11 bases between them. The CDR3 is 14 residues long. Looked up from germline, CDR1 is SGHAT and CDR2 is FQDESV (reference sequence). Study-level results: Only CMV serostatus was available as immune exposure information. It was in a later analysis that TCR association rates were seen to vary by HLA locus, highest for DRB1 and lowest for HLA-C.

The receptor's source is a man aged 25-45 years in good health and CMV-seronegative. The sample comprised PBMCs. This chain uses TRBV11-1 with TRBJ2-4, with D perhaps matching TRBD2 (5 bases). The chain's CDR3 is CASSPVGTKNIQYF. The CDR3 DNA reads as TGTGCCAGCAGTCCCGTCGGGACCAAAAACATTCAGTACTTC.